This T cell receptor (beta chain) was identified in a study of shared clonotypes between healthy human individuals. Of note for this clone: Other DNA sequences within the sample encode an identical CDR3.

Naive CD8 cells, CD45RO-negative and positively selected for CCR7, excluded terminally differentiated effector memory CD45RA+ cells. TCRdb's table, derived via immunoSEQ multiplex PCR, lists solely in-frame clones and lacks some. Found here are roughly 1,800,000 clones, roughly 94% of them singletons; the top ten hold approximately 1%. The CDR3 contains 16 residues. Germline values: CDR1 MNHEY, CDR2 SMNVEV (reference sequence). Trimming removed 5 bases from V and 0 bases from J, with 14 bases in between. The receptor was derived from a man aged 18 to 35 in good health. The V call is TRBV27, the J call TRBJ1-5; perhaps TRBD1 as D (6 bases). Sequenced material: naive CD8+ T cells sorted from blood. The CDR3 region has the DNA TGTGCCAGCAGTCTCGGAGGGGGTTATAGCAATCAGCCCCAGCATTTT. Amino acids: CASSLGGGYSNQPQHF.